One and the same sample provided the 8 T cell receptor beta chains below, sequenced in a study of Graves' ophthalmopathy and Graves' hyperthyroidism. RNA transcripts yielded amplified TCR beta CDR3 regions. Amplification began with first-round RT-PCR using HTBI primers, then second-round multiplex PCR was performed. MiXCR, applied by TCRdb to the multiplex PCR reads, yields one record per CDR3 protein. The sample holds a few hundred thousand distinct CDR3 sequences, roughly a sixth seen once. Sequenced sample: peripheral blood. Receptor source: an adult man with Graves' ophthalmopathy.

This clonotype occurred many times. J is TRBJ1-5 and V is TRBV28; D remains ambiguous. V dropped 5 bases and J dropped 2 bases, with 10 bases sitting between them. Germline V gene data show CDR1 as MDHEN and CDR2 as SYDVKM. CDR3 length: 14 residues. The CDR3 is CASSLIGGNQPQHF. For the CDR3, the DNA is TGTGCCAGCAGTCTGATTGGGGGCAATCAGCCCCAGCATTTT.

This clonotype was seen many times. The rearrangement joins TRBV28 to TRBJ1-6; D is uncertain. The V and J ends lost 4 bases and 14 bases respectively, with 9 bases between them. The CDR3 length is 11 residues. Germline V gives CDR1 MDHEN, CDR2 SYDVKM. CDR3 DNA sequence: TGTGCCAGCAGTTCAATTATCACCCTCCACTTT. It yields the protein CASSSIITLHF. Full variable domain (outside the CDR3, taken from reference TRBV28 and TRBJ1-6): DVKVTQSSRYLVKRTGEKVFLECVQDMDHENMFWYRQDPGLGLRLIYFSYDVKMKEKGDIPEGYSVSREKKERFSLILESASTNQTSMYLCASSSIITLHFGNGTRLTVT.

The sample holds many counts of this clonotype. This chain links TRBV13 with TRBJ2-2; D ambiguous. The germline V gene encodes CDR1 PRHDT and CDR2 FYEKMQ (reference sequence). V dropped 3 bases and J dropped 1 base, with 6 bases sitting between them. The CDR3 contains 14 residues. The CDR3 spells CASSFAVNTGELFF. As DNA, the CDR3 is TGTGCCAGCAGCTTTGCCGTGAACACCGGGGAGCTGTTTTTT.

This clonotype was seen many times. The chain recombines TRBV6-2 or TRBV6-3 with TRBJ1-2; D is unresolved. Per the germline V gene, CDR1 is MNHEY and CDR2 is SVGEGT. The CDR3 runs 14 residues. The V end lost 0 bases, the J end lost 8 bases, and 13 bases lay between the germline ends. The CDR3 sequence: CASSYSPGGRGYTF. Written as DNA, the CDR3 is TGTGCCAGCAGTTACTCCCCCGGCGGAAGAGGCTACACCTTC.

This clonotype has a count of ten or more. Written as DNA, the CDR3 is TGCGCCAGCAGCCCCCAAGCAGCCACAGGGGCCTCTGGAAACACCATATATTTT. Amino acids: CASSPQAATGASGNTIYF. V usage is TRBV4-3 and J usage is TRBJ1-3, with 7 bases that match TRBD1. This CDR3 is 18 amino acids long. Trimming at V came to 4 bases and at J to 0 bases, leaving 12 bases not matched to a gene. Per the germline V gene, CDR1 is LGHNA and CDR2 is YSLEER.

This clonotype was picked up many times. This rearrangement joins TRBV5-4 to TRBJ2-2, with D unclear. Trimming took off 4 bases at V and 5 bases at J, with 12 bases between the two ends. CDR1 SGHNT and CDR2 YYREEE come from the germline V gene (reference sequence). The CDR3 extends over 14 amino acids. The CDR3: CASSQTTSTGELFF. The CDR3 region has the DNA TGTGCCAGCAGCCAGACGACCTCTACCGGGGAGCTGTTTTTT.

This clonotype appeared many times. The J gene is TRBJ2-7, the V gene TRBV4-3; 9 bases align to TRBD2. Germline V CDR1 and CDR2: LGHNA, YSLEER. This CDR3 is built from 16 residues. V was pared by 2 bases and J by 3 bases, with 8 bases of the junction left unmatched. The CDR3 DNA follows: TGCGCCAGCAGCCAAATAAGCGGGGGGTCGATCTACGAGCAGTACTTC. Translation: CASSQISGGSIYEQYF.

This clonotype appeared many times. The rearrangement links TRBV9 to TRBJ2-5, with a weak D call TRBD2 (5 bases). Trimming stripped 3 bases from V and 0 bases from J, with 18 bases between. The CDR3 length is 17 residues. Germline V gene lookup returns CDR1 SGDLS and CDR2 YYNGEE. CDR3 nucleotide sequence: TGTGCCAGCAGCGGAATGGTAATGGAGGCAGACCAAGAGACCCAGTACTTC. This gives the protein CASSGMVMEADQETQYF. The whole variable domain, remainder taken from reference TRBV9 and TRBJ2-5, is DSGVTQTPKHLITATGQRVTLRCSPRSGDLSVYWYQQSLDQGLQFLIQYYNGEERAKGNILERFSAQQFPDLHSELNLSSLELGDSALYFCASSGMVMEADQETQYFGPGTRLLVL.